The sequence of this TCR beta chain was determined in a study of blood T cell repertoires in COVID-19. About the study: There were acute and convalescent COVID-19 samples, and they came from the United States, Italy and Spain. T cells, B-cell-depleted T cells, or PBMCs provided the cDNA or gDNA that served as material.

Measured with immunoSEQ multiplex PCR; TCRdb has only the in-frame clones, and not every one. The sample lists tens of thousands of clones, more than 65% seen once, with roughly 6.7% in the top ten. V lost 1 base and J lost 8; bases outside the gene matches: 2. The CDR3 extends over 14 amino acids. Germline V gives CDR1 KGHSH, CDR2 LQKENI. The sample was peripheral blood. The receptor was derived from a man between 65 and 85 years old with COVID-19, enrolled during active disease. The chain has TRBV18 and TRBJ1-6; 7 positions match TRBD1. The CDR3 sequence: CASSPQGADSPLHF. CDR3 nucleotide sequence: TGTGCCAGCTCACCACAGGGGGCCGATTCACCCCTCCACTTT.